The source of this T cell receptor beta chain is a study of blood T cells in healthy people across ages. As concerns this clonotype: One base away lies a much larger clone, so this may be a sequencing read error.

Primed by a sample-barcoded 5' primer and a J-beta primer mix, a second PCR proceeded for about 7 to 11 cycles. A single record per CDR3 protein comes from TCRdb applying MiXCR to the 5' RACE reads. Of over 1,500,000 distinct CDR3 sequences listed, around 42% are singletons. Caucasian, healthy and from Russia, the donors were aged between about 6 and 90. The CDR3 has 15 amino acids. J gave up 8 bases and V 6 bases, and 12 bases lay outside the gene matches. What was sequenced was blood. This clonotype was sampled from a human donor in good health. The chain links TRBV12-3 or TRBV12-4 to TRBJ1-4, with TRBD1 identical over 7 bases. DNA for the CDR3: TGTGCCAGCAGCCCCAGGACAGGCGGTCGGGAAAAACTGTTTTTT. Protein product: CASSPRTGGREKLFF.